The rows below give T cell receptor beta chains drawn from one sample of a study of T cells after yellow fever vaccination. One entry per CDR3 protein, called by TCRdb with MiXCR from the 5' RACE reads. The data hold about 340,000 distinct CDR3 sequences, with 3% to 4.5% observed a single time. The starting material was PBMCs, obtained 5 days after the yellow fever booster vaccination. These receptors all come from a man aged 18 to 29 who received the YFV17D yellow fever vaccine. Each CDR3 is given with its conserved first and last residue. D genes are given only for firm matches. Clone size, where shown, is once, few, many, or a class for clones that have expanded.

v_gene	j_gene	d_gene	abundance	CDR3nt	CDR3aa
TRBV7-2	TRBJ2-5	TRBD2	NA	TGTGCCAGCAGCTTTAGCGGGGCGAAAGAGACCCAGTACTTC	CASSFSGAKETQYF
TRBV2	TRBJ2-5	NA	few	TGTGCCACCCAGCGTTCGATTTTGGACATGAGGTTTCGAGAGACCCAGTACTTC	CATQRSILDMRFRETQYF
TRBV7-2	TRBJ1-6	NA	NA	TGTGCCAGCAGCTTAAGCCCCCTCAGCTCCTATAATTCACCCCTCCACTTT	CASSLSPLSSYNSPLHF
TRBV9	TRBJ1-1	NA	NA	TGTGCCAGCAGCGTAGAAGCAGGGTGGGGCACTGAAGCTTTCTTT	CASSVEAGWGTEAFF
TRBV6-1	TRBJ1-5	NA	NA	TGTGCCAGCAGTCCTCGGAGGGGAGGAGGGGATCAGCCCCAGCATTTT	CASSPRRGGGDQPQHF
TRBV7-6	TRBJ2-3	NA	NA	TGTGCCAGCAGCTCCACTAGGCCGGATACGCAGTATTTT	CASSSTRPDTQYF
TRBV20-1	TRBJ1-4	TRBD1	few	TGCAGTGCCCGGGGACAGGGAGAAACTAATGAAAAACTGTTTTTT	CSARGQGETNEKLFF
TRBV7-7	TRBJ1-6	TRBD1	many	TGTGCTAGCAGCTTAGTGGAGGACAGGGCCCTTAATTCACCCCTCCACTTT	CASSLVEDRALNSPLHF
TRBV4-1	TRBJ2-7	TRBD1	many	TGCGCCAGCAGCCAAGACCCAGGGGGCTTTGCCTACGAGCAGTACTTC	CASSQDPGGFAYEQYF
TRBV5-4	TRBJ1-6	TRBD1	once	TGTGCCAGCAGCTTGGCAGGGACAGGACTCAATTCACCCCTCCACTTT	CASSLAGTGLNSPLHF
TRBV7-2	TRBJ2-1	TRBD1	few	TGTGCCAGCAGCTTAGGGGGACAGGGAAGCAATGAGCAGTTCTTC	CASSLGGQGSNEQFF
TRBV20-1	TRBJ1-5	NA	NA	TGCAGTGCTAGAGTTCCACGGGGCCTTGAGGATCAGCCCCAGCATTTT	CSARVPRGLEDQPQHF
TRBV10-3	TRBJ2-6	TRBD1	NA	TGTGCCATCAGCACAGGGGGCATCCCTGGGGCCAACGTCCTGACTTTC	CAISTGGIPGANVLTF
TRBV7-2	TRBJ2-5	NA	few	TGTGCCAGCAGCTTACAAAGTATGGGTTCGGAGACCCAGTACTTC	CASSLQSMGSETQYF
TRBV12-3/TRBV12-4	TRBJ1-1	NA	few	TGTGCCACCAAGGGTCCCGGAATTACTGAAGCTTTCTTT	CATKGPGITEAFF
TRBV28	TRBJ1-1	NA	few	TGTGCCAGCAGAATCCTCCTGGGGCGCGCTGAAGCTTTCTTT	CASRILLGRAEAFF
TRBV20-1	TRBJ2-7	TRBD2	NA	TGCAGTGCTAGAGTCTGGACTAGCGGGGGGGTTACATACGAGCAGTACTTC	CSARVWTSGGVTYEQYF
TRBV18	TRBJ2-2	NA	NA	TGTGCCAGCTCACCAGGGGGACGGAACACCGGGGAGCTGTTTTTT	CASSPGGRNTGELFF
TRBV6-5	TRBJ1-2	TRBD1	few	TGTGCCAGCAGTTTCTTACGGGACAGCTATGGCTACACCTTC	CASSFLRDSYGYTF
TRBV29-1	TRBJ2-5	NA	few	TGCAGCGTTGAGGGGGTATGGGTAGAGACCCAGTACTTC	CSVEGVWVETQYF
TRBV3-1	TRBJ2-3	NA	few	TGTGCCAGCAGCCACATCACGAGGGGCACAGATACGCAGTATTTT	CASSHITRGTDTQYF
TRBV6-5	TRBJ1-2	TRBD1	many	TGTGCCAGCAGTCCCGGGACAGGGTTTCATGGCTACACCTTC	CASSPGTGFHGYTF
TRBV7-9	TRBJ1-1	TRBD1	few	TGTGCCAGCAGCTTAGTAGGACAGGGGGTCCCTGAAGCTTTCTTT	CASSLVGQGVPEAFF
TRBV7-9	TRBJ1-2	NA	NA	TGTGCCAGCAGCTTAAGAGGGGAGCATGGCTACACCTTC	CASSLRGEHGYTF
TRBV20-1	TRBJ1-5	NA	NA	TGCAGTGCCGCACAGGACATTTATCAGCCCCAGCATTTT	CSAAQDIYQPQHF
TRBV2	TRBJ2-3	TRBD2	many	TGTGCCAGTCACCGGGGGGTCACAGATACGCAGTATTTT	CASHRGVTDTQYF